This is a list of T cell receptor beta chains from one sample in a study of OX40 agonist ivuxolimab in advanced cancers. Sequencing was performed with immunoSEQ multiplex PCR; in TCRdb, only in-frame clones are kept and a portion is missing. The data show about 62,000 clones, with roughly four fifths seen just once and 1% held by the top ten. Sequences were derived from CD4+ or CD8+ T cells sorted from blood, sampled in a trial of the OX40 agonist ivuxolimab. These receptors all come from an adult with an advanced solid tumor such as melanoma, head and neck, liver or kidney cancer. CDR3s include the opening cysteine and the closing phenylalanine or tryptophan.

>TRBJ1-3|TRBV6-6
CASRAGQTGNTIYF
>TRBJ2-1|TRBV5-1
CASSLGGSYNEQFF
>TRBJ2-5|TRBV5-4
CASSSGGRETQYF
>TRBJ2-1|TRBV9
CASSVGGYGGGANEQFF
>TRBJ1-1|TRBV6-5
CASSVTEAFF
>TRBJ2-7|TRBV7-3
CASSIGLPCEQYF
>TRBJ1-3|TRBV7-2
CASSLRGHGDTIYF
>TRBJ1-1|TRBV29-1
CSVEAHWTEAFF
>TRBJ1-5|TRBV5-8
CASSVGTGRRQPQHF
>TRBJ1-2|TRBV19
CASSRTGWYGYTF
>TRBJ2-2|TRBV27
CASSNYRATGELFF
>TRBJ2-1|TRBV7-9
CASSLGPFGEQFF
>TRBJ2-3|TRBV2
CASSVPPDTQYF
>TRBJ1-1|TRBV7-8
CASSTDPSGTEAFF
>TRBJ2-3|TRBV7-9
CASSGGAPGTDTQYF
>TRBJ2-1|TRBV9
CASSVGFLGGSYNEQFF
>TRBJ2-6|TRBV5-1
CASSLERDRGALSGANVLTF
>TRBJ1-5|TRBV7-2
CASSLAAGGNQPQHF
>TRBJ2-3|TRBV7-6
CASSLSGTNTDTQYF
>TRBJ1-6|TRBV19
CASRPETGTNSPLHF
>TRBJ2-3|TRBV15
CATSGGLYTDTQYF
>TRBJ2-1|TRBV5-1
CASAGSIDDEQFF
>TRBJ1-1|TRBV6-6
CASSYFEGTEAFF
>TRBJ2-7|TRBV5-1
CASSLKDRAGYEQYF
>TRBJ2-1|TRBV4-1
CASSQDQAGGYNEQFF
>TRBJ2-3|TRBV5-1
CASSLGASSGTDTQYF
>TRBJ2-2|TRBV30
CAWSRLRTGELFF
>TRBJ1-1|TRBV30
CAWSYGGQRNTEAFF
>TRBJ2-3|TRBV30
CAWSVQLGDTQYF
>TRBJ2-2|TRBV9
CASSVGQGENTGELFF
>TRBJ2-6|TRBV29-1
CSVPGQSGANVLTF
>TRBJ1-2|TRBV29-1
CSVESLDRTNYGYTF
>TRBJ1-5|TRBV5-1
CASSLGGGNQPQHF
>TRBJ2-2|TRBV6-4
CASSGQGGTGELFF
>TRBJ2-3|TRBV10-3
CAIEAGDTQYF
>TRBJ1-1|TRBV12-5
CASGLGTGWRAFF
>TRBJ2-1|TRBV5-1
CASSLGLAVTNEQFF
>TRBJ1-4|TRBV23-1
CASSFNRTEKLFF
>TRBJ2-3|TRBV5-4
CASSYSGGAGDTQYF
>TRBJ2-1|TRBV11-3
CASSLGLSGGPYNEQFF
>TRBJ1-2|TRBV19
CASRKTRDRGHAGYTF
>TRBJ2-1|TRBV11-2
CASSAERLAGASQFF
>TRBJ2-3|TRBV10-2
CAAGTGDTQYF
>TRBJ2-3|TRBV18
CASSPLGQETDTQYF
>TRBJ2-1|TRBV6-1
CASSGLAGAEQFF
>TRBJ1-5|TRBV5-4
CASSLGPGRNQPQHF
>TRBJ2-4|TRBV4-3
CASSPEHMGTSGSLMVKNIQYF
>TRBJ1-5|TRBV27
CASSLTGQGNRRNQPQHF
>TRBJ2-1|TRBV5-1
CASSSTGDSYNEQFF
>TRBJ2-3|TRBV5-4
CASSLKGQGKFGTQYF
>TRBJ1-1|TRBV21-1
CASNYATGNTEAFF
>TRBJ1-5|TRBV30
CAWSVRGSSNQPQHF
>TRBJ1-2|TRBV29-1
CSVEPPGAPYGYTF
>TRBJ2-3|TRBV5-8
CASSSPIALIGTDTQYF
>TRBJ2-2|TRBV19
CASSLAGYNTGELFF
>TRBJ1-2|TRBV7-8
CASSLDLHSNLYGYTF
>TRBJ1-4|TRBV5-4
CASSTDRGGEKLFF
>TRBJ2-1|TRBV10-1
CARRGQGDEQFF
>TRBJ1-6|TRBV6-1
CASSVRDRGNNSPLHF